These 6 T cell receptor beta chains were all obtained from the same sample, sequenced in a study of identical twins. Each CDR3 protein gets one entry after TCRdb re-called the 5' RACE reads with MiXCR. The sample contains roughly 250,000 distinct CDR3 sequences, over 12% of which appear only once. Sequencing used memory (CD45RO+) T cells sorted from blood. The source is a young woman in good health.

The rearrangement links TRBV25-1 to TRBJ1-6, with a tentative D call TRBD1 (5 bases). In germline, CDR1 is MGHDK, CDR2 SYGVNS. V shed 2 bases and J shed 10 bases, with 15 bases lying between them. The CDR3 length is 15 residues. Written as DNA, the CDR3 is TGTGCCAGCAGTGAAAGGCTCCTACAGGAATCACCCCTCCACTTT. Protein: CASSERLLQESPLHF.

The chain has TRBV5-1 and TRBJ2-4, with TRBD2 matching over 12 bases. The CDR3 is 18 amino acids. Per the germline V gene, CDR1 is SGHRS and CDR2 is YFSETQ. The trim removed 0 bases at V and 7 bases at J, leaving 11 bases unmatched. The CDR3: CASSLDLAGGPGRNIQYF. CDR3 bases: TGCGCCAGCAGCTTGGACCTAGCGGGGGGGCCGGGTAGGAACATTCAGTACTTC. Drawing the rest from reference TRBV5-1 and TRBJ2-4, the complete variable domain is KAGVTQTPRYLIKTRGQQVTLSCSPISGHRSVSWYQQTPGQGLQFLFEYFSETQRNKGNFPGRFSGRQFSNSRSEMNVSTLELGDSALYLCASSLDLAGGPGRNIQYFGAGTRLSVL.

A few counts support this clonotype. The rearrangement links TRBV20-1 to TRBJ2-1; D uncertain. Trimming removed 4 bases at V and 0 bases at J, with 13 bases between. Germline V gene lookup returns CDR1 DFQATT and CDR2 SNEGSKA (reference sequence). The CDR3 covers 15 residues. The CDR3 DNA sequence: TGCAGTGCTAAGGTGGCCCTAAGCTCCTACAATGAGCAGTTCTTC. As protein: CSAKVALSSYNEQFF.

This sequence joins TRBV6-1 and TRBJ2-3, with D possibly matching TRBD2 (7 bases). Trimming took 2 bases from V and 5 from J, leaving 14 bases between them. This CDR3 is built from 15 residues. Germline V gene lookup returns CDR1 MNHNS and CDR2 SASEGT. Here the CDR3 reads CASSELGGGVDTQYF. The CDR3 coding sequence is TGTGCCAGCAGTGAATTAGGAGGGGGGGTAGATACGCAGTATTTT.

The table lists this clonotype with a few counts. The chain combines TRBV29-1 with TRBJ1-1; 12 bases line up with TRBD1. Germline trimming cut 8 bases from V and 4 bases from J; bases unmatched to any gene: 14. This CDR3 is built from 16 residues. CDR1 and CDR2 (germline): SQVTM, ANQGSEA. CDR3 in DNA: TGCAGCTCCCCTGGGACAGGGGGCGGTTTCGGCACTGAAGCTTTCTTT. Amino acid sequence: CSSPGTGGGFGTEAFF.

In its sample, this clonotype was seen many times. The chain combines TRBV12-3 or TRBV12-4 with TRBJ1-2; 8 bases fit TRBD1. The CDR3 has 13 residues. V shed 5 bases and J 7 bases; nucleotides not matched to a gene: 6. The CDR3 bases are TGTGCCAGCAGTCGCGACAGGGGTAGTGGCTACACCTTC. This encodes CASSRDRGSGYTF.